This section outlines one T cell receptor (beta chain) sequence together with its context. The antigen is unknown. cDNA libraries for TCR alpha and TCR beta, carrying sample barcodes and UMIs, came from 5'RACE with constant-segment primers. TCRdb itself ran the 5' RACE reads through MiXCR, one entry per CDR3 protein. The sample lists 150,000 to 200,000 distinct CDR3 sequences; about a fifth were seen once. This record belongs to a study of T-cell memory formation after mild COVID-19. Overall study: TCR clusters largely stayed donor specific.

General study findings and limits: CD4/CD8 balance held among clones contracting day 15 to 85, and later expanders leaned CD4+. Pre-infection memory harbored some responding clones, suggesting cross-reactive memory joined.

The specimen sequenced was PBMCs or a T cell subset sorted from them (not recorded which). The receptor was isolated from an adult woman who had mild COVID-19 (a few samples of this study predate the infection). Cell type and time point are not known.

The CDR3 is CATSREGYGTDTQYF. CDR3 in DNA: TGTGCCACCAGCAGAGAGGGGTACGGCACAGATACGCAGTATTTT. The chain joins TRBV15 to TRBJ2-3; no definite D call. Germline CDR1 and CDR2: LNHNV and YYDKDF (reference sequence). Trimming shortened V by 0 bases and J by 1 base, and 8 bases separated the two germline ends. This CDR3 is built from 15 residues.